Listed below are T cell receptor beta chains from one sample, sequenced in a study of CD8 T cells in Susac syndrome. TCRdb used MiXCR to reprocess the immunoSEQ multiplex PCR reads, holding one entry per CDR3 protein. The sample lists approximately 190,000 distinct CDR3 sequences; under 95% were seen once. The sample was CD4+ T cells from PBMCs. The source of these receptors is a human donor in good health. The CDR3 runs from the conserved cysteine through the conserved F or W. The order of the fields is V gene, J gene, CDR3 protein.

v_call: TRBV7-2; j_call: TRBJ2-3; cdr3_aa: CASSLGSHHTDTQYF
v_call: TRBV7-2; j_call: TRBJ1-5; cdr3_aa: CASSPDSSSNQPQHF
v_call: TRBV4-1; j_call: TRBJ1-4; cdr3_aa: CASSRRDTSTNEKLFF
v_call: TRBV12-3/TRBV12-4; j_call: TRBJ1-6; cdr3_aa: CASSFDRDNSPLHF
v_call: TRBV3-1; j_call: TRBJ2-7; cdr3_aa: CASSHFGYEQYF
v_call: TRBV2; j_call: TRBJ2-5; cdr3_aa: CASSEAPGPAKTQYF
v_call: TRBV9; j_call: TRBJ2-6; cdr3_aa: CASSVAGSGANVLTF
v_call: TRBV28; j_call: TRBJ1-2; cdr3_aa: CASTAKGGGGYTF
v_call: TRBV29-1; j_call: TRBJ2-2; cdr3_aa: CSVGARNTGELFF
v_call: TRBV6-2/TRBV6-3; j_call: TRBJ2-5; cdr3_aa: CASSNRVQETQYF
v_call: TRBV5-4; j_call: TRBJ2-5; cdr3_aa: CASSQGSPLGETQYF
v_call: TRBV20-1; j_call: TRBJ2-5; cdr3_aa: CSADLPSGKETQYF
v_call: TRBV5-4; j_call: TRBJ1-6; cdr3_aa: CASSLPGARGNSPLHF
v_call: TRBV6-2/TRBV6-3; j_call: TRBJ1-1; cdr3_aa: CASSYPATTPGRLEAFF
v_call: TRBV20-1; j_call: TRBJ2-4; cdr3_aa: CSARTSGGLTENIQYF
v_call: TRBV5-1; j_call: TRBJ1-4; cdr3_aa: CASRPQGVNEKLFF
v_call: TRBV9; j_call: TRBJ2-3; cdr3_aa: CASSVEATDTQYF
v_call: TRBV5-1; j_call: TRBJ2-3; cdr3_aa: CASSTGLGHSTDTQYF
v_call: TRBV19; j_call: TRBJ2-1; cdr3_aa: CASSIGGKGNEQFF
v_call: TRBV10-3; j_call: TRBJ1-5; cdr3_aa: CAISGRDRDQPQHF
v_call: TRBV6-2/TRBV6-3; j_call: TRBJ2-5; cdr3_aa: CASTSVYQETQYF
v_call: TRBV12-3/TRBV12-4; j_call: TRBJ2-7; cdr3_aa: CASSLQGSAYEQYF
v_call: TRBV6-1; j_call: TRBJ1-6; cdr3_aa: CASEEAWVKALHF
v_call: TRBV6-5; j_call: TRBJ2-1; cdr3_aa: CASSYSPVAGLYNEQFF